This T cell receptor (beta chain) comes out of a study of regulatory T cells in long-lasting Graves disease. Whole-study results and caveats: Segments TRBV28, TRBJ1-2 and TRBJ2-5 showed preferential usage in persistent disease. Persistent Graves' patients showed less TCR diversity than newly diagnosed ones.

The germline V gene encodes CDR1 DFQATT and CDR2 SNEGSKA (reference sequence). The CDR3 totals 14 residues. V dropped 5 bases and J dropped 0 bases, with 13 bases sitting between them. Time point defined: newly diagnosed GD, antithyroid drugs for less than 3 months. The TCR library used RNA extracted from PBMCs. Arm-PCR of CDR3 regions with iRepertoire HTBI primers generated TCR beta libraries. TCRdb processed the multiplex PCR reads anew with MiXCR; each CDR3 protein has one entry. The sample lists around 500,000 distinct CDR3 sequences, about 13% occurring once. This clonotype was picked up many times. What it binds is not known. These sequences were also reported in another study, on T cells in Graves' hyperthyroidism and ophthalmopathy. From that study: The HTBI primer set was used in a first-round RT-PCR of the TCR CDR3. Clonotypes that were expanded in thyroid above 0.001 mostly appeared in blood too.

This sequence joins TRBV20-1 and TRBJ1-2; D gene uncertain. Sequenced here: peripheral blood mononuclear cells (PBMCs), sampled at new diagnosis, from a patient treated with antithyroid drugs. The TCR originated in a man between 25 and 39 years old with Graves disease. The CDR3: CSAPGGDANYGYTF. The DNA of the CDR3 is TGCAGTGCTCCTGGCGGAGATGCTAACTATGGCTACACCTTC.